This T cell receptor (beta chain) emerged from a study of blood T cell repertoires in COVID-19 (dated by TCRdb to the early 2020s). Study-level background: Samples from collaborators originated in the United States, Italy and Spain and spanned both the acute and convalescent phases of COVID-19. The prospective study material was composed of cDNA or gDNA derived from T cells, B-cell-depleted T cells, or PBMCs. The repertoires were released in a freely available public database intended as a resource for research on the immune response to SARS-CoV-2. The dataset comprised deeply sampled blood TCRbeta repertoires from subjects exposed to, actively infected with, or recovered from COVID-19. HLA class I and class II types, where available, came from metadata supplied by the sample provider rather than from assay-based typing. The samples were drawn from the first 160 participants of the ongoing ImmuneRACE study and from about 1,200 subjects provided by 6 global collaborators. Sample metadata almost always included a de-identified subject ID, COVID-19 status, age in years and sex.

Paper-wide results and their limitations: How much clinical and demographic metadata was included differed by source and by participant, and the metadata was provided uncurated.

The collaborating institutions used their own protocols to collect whole blood in K2EDTA tubes. For TCRbeta analysis, collaborators shipped samples in one of three forms: frozen whole blood, isolated PBMCs, or DNA extracted from either of those sample types. TCRbeta CDR3 regions were amplified from genomic DNA by means of the immunoSEQ Assay, a bias-controlled multiplex PCR. The study's own analysis went as follows. Within the assay, amplification of reference gene primers was used to estimate how many nucleated cells each sample contained. To quantify the absolute abundance of each unique TCRbeta CDR3 rearrangement, sequence reads were collapsed and filtered. For each sample, productive Simpson clonality was calculated as the square root of Simpson's diversity index across productive rearrangements. Imported from immuneACCESS, the table was reduced by TCRdb to in-frame sequences with V and J called. These copies leave out some clones; in studies compared against another copy, an unresolved V gene accounts for under half, and the cause of the remainder is not known. The V and J calls and the clone size are those of that table, but D and trimming were determined from the DNA. This sample holds approximately 100,000 clones; around 78% were observed only once. 18% of the sample rests with the top ten.

This clone was seen only once. Its cognate antigen has yet to be identified. The sample holds no much larger clone one base away, and base qualities are not on file. This receptor was identified in a woman aged 60-70 years with acute or convalescent COVID-19. Source material: peripheral blood.

The CDR3 protein: CASSGGTSIEQYF. The sequence in DNA is TGTGCCAGCAGTGGGGGGACTAGCATCGAGCAGTACTTC. The rearrangement combines TRBV25-1 with TRBJ2-7, and 9 junctional nucleotides match TRBD2. Trimming takes 4 bases off V and 6 bases off J; junction bases not matched to a gene: 4. CDR1 and CDR2 (MGHDK, SYGVNS) derive from the germline V gene. From its cysteine to its phenylalanine, the CDR3 spans 13 amino acids. The sequence is cut down to CDR3 DNA, 39 bases in frame from base 1.